These 18 T cell receptor beta chains were sequenced from one sample in a study of CD8 T cells in Susac syndrome. Random hexamers served to reverse transcribe about 0.45 to 1 ug RNA. From the immunoSEQ multiplex PCR reads, TCRdb called clonotypes with MiXCR, one entry per CDR3 protein. The table includes a few hundred thousand distinct CDR3 sequences, 92% detected once. Sequencing was done on a sample of CD4+ T cells from PBMCs. The receptors shown here come from a human donor with multiple sclerosis.

The rearrangement links TRBV12-3 or TRBV12-4 to TRBJ1-3; 7 bases line up with TRBD1. The CDR3 has 17 amino acids. With 5 bases clipped from V and 2 bases from J, the junction kept 12 bases outside the gene matches. The CDR3 reads CASSPPGTAGTGNTIYF. CDR3 coding DNA: TGTGCCAGCAGTCCGCCAGGGACAGCCGGCACTGGAAACACCATATATTTT.

CDR3 nucleotides: TGTGCCAGCAGCTTATCGACAGGCGCCTGGGGCTACACCTTC. It encodes CASSLSTGAWGYTF. The chain couples TRBV7-9 to TRBJ1-2; D might be TRBD1 (6 bases). V was trimmed by 2 bases and J by 8 bases, leaving 15 bases between them. CDR1 and CDR2 from the germline V gene are SEHNR and FQNEAQ (reference sequence). CDR3 length: 14 amino acids.

The chain uses TRBV7-9 and TRBJ1-2; D remains ambiguous. V was cut by 6 bases and J by 2 bases, with 13 bases left in between. Germline V gene lookup returns CDR1 SEHNR and CDR2 FQNEAQ (reference sequence). CDR3 length: 14 amino acids. CDR3 sequence reads: CASSPGNTNYGYTF. CDR3 DNA: TGTGCCAGCAGTCCAGGAAACACGAACTATGGCTACACCTTC. Full variable domain (rest looked up from reference TRBV7-9 and TRBJ1-2): DTGVSQNPRHKITKRGQNVTFRCDPISEHNRLYWYRQTLGQGPEFLTYFQNEAQLEKSRLLSDRFSAERPKGSFSTLEIQRTEQGDSAMYLCASSPGNTNYGYTFGSGTRLTVV.

V usage is TRBV29-1 and J usage is TRBJ2-6; no firm D call. Trimming stripped 3 bases from V and 4 bases from J, with 10 bases between. Germline V gives CDR1 SQVTM, CDR2 ANQGSEA. The CDR3 runs to 14 residues. CDR3: CSVETVPGANVLTF. CDR3 coding DNA: TGCAGCGTTGAGACGGTGCCAGGGGCCAACGTCCTGACTTTC.

V usage is TRBV5-1 and J usage is TRBJ2-5; D ambiguous. The V end was cut by 2 bases, the J end by 3 bases, with 5 bases between. Germline assignment: CDR1 SGHRS and CDR2 YFSETQ. The CDR3 has 12 amino acids. CDR3 protein: CASSFNEETQYF. The CDR3 region has the DNA TGCGCCAGCAGCTTCAACGAAGAGACCCAGTACTTC.

This rearrangement joins TRBV5-1 to TRBJ2-3; 13 bases are a match to TRBD2. This CDR3 comprises 16 residues. The germline CDR1 and CDR2 sequences are SGHRS and YFSETQ. V lost 1 base, J lost 4 bases, and 3 bases stayed unmatched. The CDR3 DNA is TGCGCCAGCAGCTTGACTAGCGGGGGGGCCGCAGATACGCAGTATTTT. This translates into CASSLTSGGAADTQYF.

The chain has TRBV28 and TRBJ1-3; 7 bases align to TRBD1. Germline-derived CDR1 and CDR2 are MDHEN and SYDVKM. This CDR3 has 15 amino acids. V lost 6 bases to trimming and J lost 2 bases; unmatched junction nucleotides: 7. Written as DNA, the CDR3 is TGTGCCAGCAGCTCCGAACAGGGGCCTGGAAACACCATATATTTT. Residues: CASSSEQGPGNTIYF.

This chain connects TRBV6-5 to TRBJ2-7, with TRBD2 matching over 7 bases. The CDR3 sequence is 16 residues long. Trimming at V came to 0 bases and at J to 7 bases, leaving 12 bases not matched to a gene. Germline V CDR1 and CDR2: MNHEY, SVGAGI. CDR3 nucleotide sequence: TGTGCCAGCAGTTACTCGTTCGGGGCCGGGAGGTATGAGCAGTACTTC. Amino acids: CASSYSFGAGRYEQYF.

This clonotype was seen once. The CDR3 loop is CATRGTGMNTEAFF. CDR3 nucleotides: TGTGCCACCAGGGGGACGGGGATGAACACTGAAGCTTTCTTT. This chain joins TRBV24-1 and TRBJ1-1, with D perhaps matching TRBD1 (5 bases). This CDR3 spans 14 amino acids. The germline V gene has CDR1 KGHDR and CDR2 SFDVKD. Trimming took 7 bases from V and 0 from J, leaving 11 bases between them.

The V gene is TRBV5-4, the J gene TRBJ2-3, with 8 bases fitting TRBD2. The CDR3 length is 16 residues. CDR1 is SGHNT, CDR2 YYREEE, per germline (reference sequence). The ends lost 4 bases at V and 8 bases at J; junction bases unmatched: 15. In nucleotides, the CDR3 is TGTGCCAGCAGCCGGATAGCGGGGCCCTCCATTGGTACGCAGTATTTT. Protein sequence: CASSRIAGPSIGTQYF.

CDR3: CASSLMGRGRVDTQYF. DNA for the CDR3: TGTGCCAGCAGCTTAATGGGAAGGGGTAGGGTAGATACGCAGTATTTT. V and J are TRBV5-4 and TRBJ2-3; tentative D call: TRBD1 (5 bases). Trimming removed 2 bases at V and 5 bases at J, with 18 bases between. Germline V lookup: CDR1 SGHNT, CDR2 YYREEE (reference sequence). This CDR3 contains 16 residues.

The chain combines TRBV5-1 with TRBJ2-7, with D uncertain. This CDR3 spans 14 amino acids. The V end was cut by 0 bases, the J end by 5 bases, with 12 bases between. The germline V gene encodes CDR1 SGHRS and CDR2 YFSETQ. CDR3 in DNA: TGCGCCAGCAGCTTGGGTGGGTTAGGCGACGAGCAGTACTTC. Its translation is CASSLGGLGDEQYF.

This chain joins TRBV28 and TRBJ1-5, with 9 bases that match TRBD1. This CDR3 is 16 amino acids long. Germline V lookup: CDR1 MDHEN, CDR2 SYDVKM. V was clipped by 3 bases and J by 4 bases; unmatched bases: 7. CDR3 DNA sequence: TGTGCCAGCAGTTTCCATGGACAGGGGCCGAATCAGCCCCAGCATTTT. Translation gives CASSFHGQGPNQPQHF.

The V call is TRBV4-3, the J call TRBJ1-2, with TRBD1 matching 9 bases. J gave up 6 bases and V 0 bases, and 5 bases lay outside the gene matches. Germline CDR1 reads LGHNA; CDR2 reads YSLEER. The CDR3 loop spans 15 amino acids. CDR3 nucleotide sequence: TGCGCCAGCAGCCAAGAAGGACAGGGGCCCAATGGCTACACCTTC. As protein: CASSQEGQGPNGYTF.

This clonotype showed up just once. CDR3 sequence (DNA): TGTGCCAGCAGCTTAAGAGGGCTAGCGGGGGGCTATGAGCAGTTCTTC. Translated: CASSLRGLAGGYEQFF. The chain employs TRBV7-2 and TRBJ2-1; TRBD2 agrees at 11 bases. Unmatched junction bases numbered 8, after V lost 2 bases and J lost 8 bases. This CDR3 spans 16 amino acids. Germline V gene data show CDR1 as SGHTA and CDR2 as FQGNSA. Drawing the rest from reference TRBV7-2 and TRBJ2-1, the complete variable domain is GAGVSQSPSNKVTEKGKDVELRCDPISGHTALYWYRQSLGQGLEFLIYFQGNSAPDKSGLPSDRFSAERTGGSVSTLTIQRTQQEDSAVYLCASSLRGLAGGYEQFFGPGTRLTVL.

The chain joins TRBV6-5 to TRBJ2-1, with D possibly matching TRBD2 (6 bases). The V gene lost 8 bases and the J gene lost 0 bases, with 14 bases spanning the gap. This CDR3 spans 15 amino acids. The V gene's germline CDR1 is MNHEY and CDR2 SVGAGI. In nucleotides, the CDR3 is TGTGCCAGCTGTCCCGGGAGCTCCTCCTACAATGAGCAGTTCTTC. This encodes CASCPGSSSYNEQFF.

The chain links TRBV6-6 to TRBJ1-3; D not certain. V was clipped by 7 bases and J by 4 bases, with 20 bases between them. The CDR3 consists of 16 residues. Germline V gene sequence: CDR1 MNHNY, CDR2 SVGAGI (reference sequence). CDR3 in amino acids: CASTPQGPASGNTIYF. The CDR3 nucleotides read TGTGCCAGCACCCCCCAAGGGCCAGCCTCAGGAAACACCATATATTTT.

The chain uses TRBV3-1 and TRBJ2-5, with TRBD2 identical over 7 bases. The ends lost 4 bases at V and 1 base at J; junction bases unmatched: 6. This CDR3 is built from 15 residues. Per the germline V gene, CDR1 is LGHDT and CDR2 is YNNKEL (reference sequence). The CDR3 region is CASSRERGTQETQYF. CDR3 DNA sequence: TGTGCCAGCAGCCGAGAGCGGGGAACCCAAGAGACCCAGTACTTC.